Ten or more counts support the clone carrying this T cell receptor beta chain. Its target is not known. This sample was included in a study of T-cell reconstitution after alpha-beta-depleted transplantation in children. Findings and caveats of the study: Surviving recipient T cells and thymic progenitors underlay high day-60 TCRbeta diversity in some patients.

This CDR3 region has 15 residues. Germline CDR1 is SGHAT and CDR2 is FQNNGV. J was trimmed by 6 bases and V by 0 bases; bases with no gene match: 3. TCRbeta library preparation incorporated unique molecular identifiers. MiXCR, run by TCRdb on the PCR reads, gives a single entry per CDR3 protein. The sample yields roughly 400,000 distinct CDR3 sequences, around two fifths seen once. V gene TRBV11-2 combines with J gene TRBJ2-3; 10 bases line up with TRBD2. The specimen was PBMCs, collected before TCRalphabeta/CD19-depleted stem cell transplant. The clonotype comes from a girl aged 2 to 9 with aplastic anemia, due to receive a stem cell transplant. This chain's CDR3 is CASSLEAGGPDTQYF. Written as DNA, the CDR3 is TGTGCCAGCAGCTTAGAAGCGGGAGGGCCGGATACGCAGTATTTT. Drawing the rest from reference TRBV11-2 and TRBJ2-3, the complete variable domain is EAGVAQSPRYKIIEKRQSVAFWCNPISGHATLYWYQQILGQGPKLLIQFQNNGVVDDSQLPKDRFSAERLKGVDSTLKIQPAKLEDSAVYLCASSLEAGGPDTQYFGPGTRLTVL.